This paragraph reports one TCR beta chain. The sample belongs to a study of blood T cell repertoires in COVID-19. Profiling relied on immunoSEQ multiplex PCR, and the TCRdb table lists in-frame clones only, not all of them. The table lists 250,000 to 400,000 clones, around 90% of them singletons, with under 3% in the top ten. Germline CDR1 SGHVS, CDR2 FQNEAQ. The CDR3 extends over 16 amino acids. The ends lost 5 bases at V and 4 bases at J; junction bases unmatched: 10. The chain couples TRBV7-8 to TRBJ1-1; 10 bases map to TRBD1. Sequencing was done on a sample of peripheral blood. This sequence was found in a woman in her 30s with COVID-19, enrolled during active disease. Here the CDR3 reads CASSPRQGAQGTEAFF. In nucleotides, the CDR3 is TGTGCCAGCAGCCCGCGACAGGGGGCGCAGGGCACTGAAGCTTTCTTT.